Each of the 5 T cell receptor beta chains below was sequenced from the same sample in a study of blood T cell repertoires in COVID-19. The repertoire was sequenced with immunoSEQ multiplex PCR; TCRdb's copy has only in-frame clones and lacks some. The profile covers some 100,000 clones, with 81% appearing a single time and less than 4.5% taken by the ten largest. Specimen: peripheral blood. All receptors come from a man in his 60s with acute or convalescent COVID-19.

This clone appeared a single time. The chain employs TRBV3-1 (or the pseudogene TRBV3-2) and TRBJ1-1; D is ambiguous. From germline, CDR1 is LGHDT and CDR2 YNNKEL (reference sequence). The V end lost 0 bases, the J end lost 6 bases, and 8 bases lay between the germline ends. CDR3 size: 13 residues. CDR3 DNA: TGTGCCAGCAGCCAAGATCTTCGTCCTGAAGCTTTCTTT. Its protein is CASSQDLRPEAFF.

V and J are TRBV6-9 and TRBJ2-1; 8 nucleotides agree with TRBD2. CDR3 length equals 16 residues. Germline trimming cut 7 bases from V and 5 bases from J; bases unmatched to any gene: 13. Germline CDR1 and CDR2: MNHGY and SVAAGI. CDR3 protein: CASNPNGREADNEQFF. CDR3 nucleotide sequence: TGTGCCAGCAATCCTAACGGGAGGGAGGCCGACAATGAGCAGTTCTTC.

The V gene is TRBV7-8, the J gene TRBJ2-6; D uncertain. The germline V gene has CDR1 SGHVS and CDR2 FQNEAQ. V was pared by 5 bases and J by 4 bases, with 6 bases between. The CDR3 extends over 13 amino acids. The CDR3 loop is CASSRRGANVLTF. The CDR3 DNA reads TGTGCCAGCAGCCGCAGAGGGGCCAACGTCCTGACTTTC.

The V gene is TRBV9, the J gene TRBJ2-1; 11 nucleotides match TRBD2. Trimming cost V 0 bases and J 9 bases; bases outside gene matches: 5. In germline, CDR1 is SGDLS, CDR2 YYNGEE. This CDR3 comprises 15 residues. The chain's CDR3 is CASSVELLAGGEQFF. As DNA, the CDR3 is TGTGCCAGCAGCGTAGAGCTCCTAGCGGGAGGTGAGCAGTTCTTC.

This clone was observed a few times. The chain couples TRBV11-2 to TRBJ1-2; possibly TRBD1 for D (6 bases). Deletions cut 8 bases from V and 4 bases from J, with 17 bases between. Germline V gene lookup returns CDR1 SGHAT and CDR2 FQNNGV. The CDR3 is 14 amino acids. CDR3: CASGHHRDVYGYTF. The DNA of the CDR3 is TGTGCCAGCGGGCACCACAGGGACGTCTATGGCTACACCTTC.